This TCR beta chain was sequenced for a study of CD8 T cells in Susac syndrome. Whole-study context: Among the sequenced Susac syndrome patients, roughly six had active disease while eight were in remission.

This CDR3 region has 16 residues. Trimming took off 3 bases at V and 8 bases at J, with 22 bases between the two ends. Diagnostic criteria defined recently for definite or probable disease were met by the Susac syndrome patients. Random hexamers primed reverse transcription of about 0.45 to 1 ug RNA. By means of immunoSEQ multiplex PCR, TCR beta CDR3 spanning 54 Vbeta and 13 Jbeta underwent amplification. TCRdb re-derived calls from the immunoSEQ multiplex PCR reads in MiXCR, one entry per CDR3 protein. The table lists a few hundred thousand distinct CDR3 sequences, about 95% of them singletons. Sequenced input: CD4+ T cells from PBMCs. This clonotype originated in a human donor with Susac syndrome. V and J are TRBV12-3 or TRBV12-4 and TRBJ1-1; a possible D gene is TRBD1 (6 bases). CDR3 amino acids: CASSFGQGNSQTEAFF. The CDR3 region has the DNA TGTGCCAGCAGTTTCGGGCAGGGGAATAGCCAGACAGAAGCTTTCTTT.